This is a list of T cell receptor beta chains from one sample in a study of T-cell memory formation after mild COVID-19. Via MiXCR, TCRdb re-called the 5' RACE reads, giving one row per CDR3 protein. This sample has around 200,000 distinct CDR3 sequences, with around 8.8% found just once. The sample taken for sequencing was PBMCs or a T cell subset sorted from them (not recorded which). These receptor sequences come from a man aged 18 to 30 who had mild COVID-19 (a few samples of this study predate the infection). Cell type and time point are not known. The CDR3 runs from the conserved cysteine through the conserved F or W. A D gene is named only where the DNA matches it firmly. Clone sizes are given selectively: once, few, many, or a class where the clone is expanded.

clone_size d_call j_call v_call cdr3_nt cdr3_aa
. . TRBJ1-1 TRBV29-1 TGCAGCGTCGCCCCCGGGACAACGAACACTGAAGCTTTCTTT CSVAPGTTNTEAFF
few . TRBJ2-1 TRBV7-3 TGTGCCAGCAGCTCCACAGGGAATGAGCAGTTCTTC CASSSTGNEQFF
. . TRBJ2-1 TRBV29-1 TGCAGCGCCCTGACAGTCTACAATGAGCAGTTCTTC CSALTVYNEQFF
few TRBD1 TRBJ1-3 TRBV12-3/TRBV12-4 TGTGCCAGCAGCCCCCAGGGACAGGGACCAAGAAACACCATATATTTT CASSPQGQGPRNTIYF
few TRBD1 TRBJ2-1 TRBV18 TGTGCCAGCTTAGTACAGAGACCGGGACAGGAGTTCTTC CASLVQRPGQEFF
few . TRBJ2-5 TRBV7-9 TGTGCCAGCAGCGGCCAGGCAGAGTCCCAGTACTTC CASSGQAESQYF
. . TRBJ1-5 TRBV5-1 TGCGCCAGCAGCTTGTATGGTTATAGCAATCAGCCCCAGCATTTT CASSLYGYSNQPQHF
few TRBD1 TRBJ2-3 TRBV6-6 TGTGCCAGCATAGGACAGGGTGTATATTTCACAGATACGCAGTATTTT CASIGQGVYFTDTQYF
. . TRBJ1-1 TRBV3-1 TGTGCCAGCAGCCCCTCCGGGGCGCTTCGCACTGAAGCTTTCTTT CASSPSGALRTEAFF
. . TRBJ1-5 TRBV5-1 TGCGCCAGCAGCCCCGACTTGACAGTCGGTCGCAATCAGCCCCAGCATTTT CASSPDLTVGRNQPQHF
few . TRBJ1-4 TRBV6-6 TGTGCCAGCAGTTACAGGGGCGAAAATGAAAAACTGTTTTTT CASSYRGENEKLFF
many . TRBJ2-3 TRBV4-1 TGCGCCAGCAGCCTTTCCCCGGGGGCGCCTCTAGGTAGCACAGATACGCAGTATTTT CASSLSPGAPLGSTDTQYF
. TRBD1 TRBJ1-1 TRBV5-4 TGTGCCAGCAGACGGTACCAGGACAGGGGGGACACTGAAGCTTTCTTT CASRRYQDRGDTEAFF
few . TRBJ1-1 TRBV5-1 TGCGCCAGCAGCCCAGGAGGGAGGGAAGCTTTCTTT CASSPGGREAFF
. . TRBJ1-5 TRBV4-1 TGCGCCAGCAGCCAGATGGGGGGAAGCAATCAGCCCCAGCATTTT CASSQMGGSNQPQHF
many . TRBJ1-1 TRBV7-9 TGTGCCAGCAGCTCCCTCTCGAACACTGAAGCTTTCTTT CASSSLSNTEAFF
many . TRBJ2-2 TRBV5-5 TGTGCCAGCAGCCCGCAGGGGCTTACCGGGGAGCTGTTTTTT CASSPQGLTGELFF
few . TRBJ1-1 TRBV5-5 TGTGCCAGCAGCTTCAGGCAGGGAAACATGAACACTGAAGCTTTCTTT CASSFRQGNMNTEAFF
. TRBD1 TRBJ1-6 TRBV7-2 TGTGCCAGCAGCTTAGGGGACAGGGCTAGTTCACCCCTCCACTTT CASSLGDRASSPLHF
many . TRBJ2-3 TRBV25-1 TGTGCCAGCAGTGATGCGGGGGCCCACCCAGATACGCAGTATTTT CASSDAGAHPDTQYF
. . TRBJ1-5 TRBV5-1 TGCGCCAGCAGCCCGGACAGCTATAGCAATCAGCCCCAGCATTTT CASSPDSYSNQPQHF
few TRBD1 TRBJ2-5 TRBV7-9 TGTGCCAGCAGCCGCCAGGGGGCTGTGGGGGAGACCCAGTACTTC CASSRQGAVGETQYF
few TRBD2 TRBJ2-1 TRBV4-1 TGCGCCAGCAGCCCTACAAGGACTAGCGGGGGGGCCTACAATGAGCAGTTCTTC CASSPTRTSGGAYNEQFF
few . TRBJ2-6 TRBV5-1 TGCGCCAGCAGCCAATCTTGGTCTGGGGCCAACGTCCTGACTTTC CASSQSWSGANVLTF
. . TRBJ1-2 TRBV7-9 TGTGCCAGCAGCTTAGCGCGATGGCACGATGGCTACACCTTC CASSLARWHDGYTF
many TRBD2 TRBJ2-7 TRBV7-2 TGTGCCAGCAGCTCCGACTTTAGCGGGGTTAGGATCGAGCAGTACTTC CASSSDFSGVRIEQYF
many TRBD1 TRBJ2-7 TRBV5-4 TGTGCCAGCAGCACGGGACAGTGGTACGAGCAGTACTTC CASSTGQWYEQYF
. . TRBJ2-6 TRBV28 TGTGCCAGCAGATGGGTGAGGCACTCTGGGGCCAACGTCCTGACTTTC CASRWVRHSGANVLTF
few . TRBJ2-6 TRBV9 TGTGCCAGCAGCGTAGTAAGCTCTGGGGCCAACGTCCTGACTTTC CASSVVSSGANVLTF
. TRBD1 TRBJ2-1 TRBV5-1 TGCGCCAGCAGCACACGGACAGGGAGAACATACAATGAGCAGTTCTTC CASSTRTGRTYNEQFF
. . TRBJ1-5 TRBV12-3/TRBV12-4 TGTGCCAGCAGTACGGTCCCGAATCAGCCCCAGCATTTT CASSTVPNQPQHF
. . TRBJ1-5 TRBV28 TGTGCCAGCAGCGGGGGGGGGTACAATCAGCCCCAGCATTTT CASSGGGYNQPQHF
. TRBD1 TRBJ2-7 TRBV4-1 TGCGCCAGCAGCCATGGGGACAGGGCGAGCTCCTACGAGCAGTACTTC CASSHGDRASSYEQYF
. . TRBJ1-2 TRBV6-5 TGTGCCAGCAGTTACGATCGGACAGAACCGTATGGCTACACCTTC CASSYDRTEPYGYTF
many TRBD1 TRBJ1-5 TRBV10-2 TGCGCCAGTAAGGGACAGATCAATCAGCCCCAGCATTTT CASKGQINQPQHF
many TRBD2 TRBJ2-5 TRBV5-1 TGCGCCAGCAGCGCGGGGGACCAAGAGACCCAGTACTTC CASSAGDQETQYF
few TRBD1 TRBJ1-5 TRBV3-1 TGTGCCAGCAGCCAAGCTTACGGGACAGGGAATCAGCCCCAGCATTTT CASSQAYGTGNQPQHF
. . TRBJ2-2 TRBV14 TGTGCCAGCAGCTATACAGGGTTCACCGGGGAGCTGTTTTTT CASSYTGFTGELFF
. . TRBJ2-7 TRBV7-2 TGTGCCAGCAGCCCACCGAACTACGAGCAGTACTTC CASSPPNYEQYF
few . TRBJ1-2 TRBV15 TGTGCCACCAGCAGAGATAGGGGATCCTATGGCTACACCTTC CATSRDRGSYGYTF
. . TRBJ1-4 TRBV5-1 TGCGCCAGCAGGAGCTCCGAGACTGAAAAACTGTTTTTT CASRSSETEKLFF
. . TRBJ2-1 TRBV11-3 TGTGCCAGCAGCTTCTCCCCTGGGGAGCAGTTCTTC CASSFSPGEQFF
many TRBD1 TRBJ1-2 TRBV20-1 TGCAGTGCTCCACCTGGGACAGTGCTGAACTATGGCTACACCTTC CSAPPGTVLNYGYTF
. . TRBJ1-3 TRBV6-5 TGTGCCAGCAGCGCCTCCTGGAGCTCTGGAAACACCATATATTTT CASSASWSSGNTIYF
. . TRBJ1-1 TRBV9 TGTGCCAGCAGCGTCGGGGGGCGACCTGAAGCTTTCTTT CASSVGGRPEAFF
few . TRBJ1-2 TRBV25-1 TGTGCCAGCAGTGAATATGCCGGGGGCCGTGGCTACACCTTC CASSEYAGGRGYTF
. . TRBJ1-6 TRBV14 TGTGCCAGCAGCCAAGATTCGGCCCGAGGGAATTCACCCCTCCACTTT CASSQDSARGNSPLHF
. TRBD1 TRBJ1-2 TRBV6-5 TGTGCCAGCACTCCTCAGGGGGGTGGGCTAGGCTATGGCTACACCTTC CASTPQGGGLGYGYTF
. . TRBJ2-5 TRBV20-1 TGCAGTGCTAGGAGGGAGACCCAGTACTTC CSARRETQYF
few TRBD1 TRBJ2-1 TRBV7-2 TGTGCCAGCAGCTTAGACGGGACAGCTTACAATGAGCAGTTCTTC CASSLDGTAYNEQFF
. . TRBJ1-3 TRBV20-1 TGCAGTGCTAGAGATCCCCTGCAGGGGCCTGGAAACACCATATATTTT CSARDPLQGPGNTIYF
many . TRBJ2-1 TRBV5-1 TGCGCCAGCAGCTTCGGCCTGCTAGGAGGTGAGCAGTTCTTC CASSFGLLGGEQFF
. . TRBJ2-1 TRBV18 TGTGCCAGCTCACCACGGGCAGGGGATTTGGAGCAGTTCTTC CASSPRAGDLEQFF
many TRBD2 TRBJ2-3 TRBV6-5 TGTGCCAGCAGGGGACTAGCGGTAGATACGCAGTATTTT CASRGLAVDTQYF
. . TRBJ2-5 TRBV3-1 TGTGCCAGCAGCCAAAGAGCTGGAGAGACCCAGTACTTC CASSQRAGETQYF
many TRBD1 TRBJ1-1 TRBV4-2 TGTGCCAGCAGCCCCTACACAGGACAGGGTGCTTTCTTT CASSPYTGQGAFF
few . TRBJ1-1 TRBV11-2 TGTGCCAGCAGCGCCCGACAGGATACTGAAGCTTTCTTT CASSARQDTEAFF
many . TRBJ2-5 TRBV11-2 TGTGCCAGCACCACAGGCGTGGGGGGACCCTTTCCGGTGGAGACCCAGTACTTC CASTTGVGGPFPVETQYF
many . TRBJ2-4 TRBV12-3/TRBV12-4 TGTGCCAGCAGTTCTCGCTCATCGGGAAAAAACATTCAGTACTTC CASSSRSSGKNIQYF